One and the same sample provided the 26 T cell receptor beta chains below, sequenced in a study of T cell responses to AZD1222 COVID-19 vaccine. Assay: immunoSEQ multiplex PCR; the TCRdb copy retains only in-frame clones and omits some. Altogether more than 140,000 clones are present, approximately 93% being singletons, with the ten largest covering more than 0.85%. This specimen was peripheral blood, taken on day 0 of MenACWY control vaccination. These receptors were obtained from an adult in good health.

This clone has only one observation. This rearrangement joins TRBV5-1 to TRBJ1-1; D might be TRBD1 (6 bases). The V end was cut by 2 bases, the J end by 6 bases, with 11 bases between. The CDR3 sequence is 13 residues long. Germline-derived CDR1 and CDR2 are SGHRS and YFSETQ. CDR3 region: CASSFGTRAEAFF. In DNA, the CDR3 is TGCGCCAGCAGCTTTGGGACACGGGCTGAAGCTTTCTTT.

The CDR3 protein is CASSLNADNSPLHF. CDR3 sequence (DNA): TGTGCCAGCAGCTTGAATGCGGACAATTCACCCCTCCACTTT. The rearrangement links TRBV5-4 to TRBJ1-6; D uncertain. CDR3 length: 14 residues. V was shortened by 1 base and J by 7 bases, with 9 bases between the two germline ends. CDR1 is SGHNT, CDR2 YYREEE, per germline (reference sequence).

The chain links TRBV6-5 to TRBJ1-1, with TRBD1 as a possible D gene (5 bases). Germline V CDR1 and CDR2: MNHEY, SVGAGI. Trimming took 4 bases from V and 5 from J, leaving 17 bases between them. There are 15 residues in the CDR3. The CDR3 DNA sequence: TGTGCCAGCAGTTCCCGTAGCGGGGGGTCGACTGAAGCTTTCTTT. The encoded protein is CASSSRSGGSTEAFF.

The rearrangement joins TRBV30 to TRBJ1-1, with D perhaps TRBD1 (6 bases). The CDR3 is made up of 13 amino acids. V was shortened by 3 bases and J by 2 bases, with 10 bases between the two germline ends. Germline CDR1 reads GTSNPN; CDR2 reads SVGIG (reference sequence). CDR3 sequence: CAWRLDRNTEAFF. The CDR3 nucleotides are TGTGCCTGGAGGTTGGACAGAAACACTGAAGCTTTCTTT.

The CDR3 spells CASRRGALGNTIYF. CDR3 sequence (DNA): TGTGCCAGCAGACGGGGGGCGCTTGGAAACACCATATATTTT. This chain joins TRBV6-5 and TRBJ1-3; D is perhaps TRBD1 (6 bases). V gave up 6 bases and J gave up 3 bases, with 12 bases separating them. This CDR3 region has 14 residues. CDR1 MNHEY and CDR2 SVGAGI come from the germline V gene.

The chain recombines TRBV6-5 with TRBJ1-6; D is uncertain. V dropped 0 bases and J dropped 4 bases, with 4 bases sitting between them. The germline CDR1 and CDR2 sequences are MNHEY and SVGAGI. CDR3 size: 14 residues. In DNA form, the CDR3 reads TGTGCCAGCAGTTACTCCATTTATAATTCACCCCTCCACTTT. Amino acids: CASSYSIYNSPLHF.

This sequence joins TRBV10-3 and TRBJ2-5, with D perhaps TRBD2 (5 bases). Deletions cut 0 bases from V and 3 bases from J, with 11 bases between. Germline lookup yields CDR1 ENHRY and CDR2 SYGVKD. The CDR3 runs 15 residues. DNA for the CDR3: TGTGCCATCAGTGAGTCGCATGGAGGAGAAGAGACCCAGTACTTC. The encoded protein is CAISESHGGEETQYF.

This clone was recorded only once. The gene calls are TRBV7-3 and TRBJ1-2; no definite D call. CDR1 and CDR2 (germline): SGHTA, FQGTGA. The CDR3 covers 15 residues. Trimming removed 0 bases from V and 1 base from J, with 9 bases in between. Written as DNA, the CDR3 is TGTGCCAGCAGCTTAACCCGGGAGGGTAACTATGGCTACACCTTC. It yields the protein CASSLTREGNYGYTF.

This clone was counted a single time. This sequence joins TRBV7-2 and TRBJ1-1; the D gene is possibly TRBD1 (6 bases). With 6 bases removed from V and 5 bases from J, the gap between germline ends came to 16 bases. Per the germline V gene, CDR1 is SGHTA and CDR2 is FQGNSA. The length of the CDR3 is 14 residues. The CDR3 reads CASSKQGGWTEAFF. CDR3 nucleotides: TGTGCCAGCAGTAAACAGGGCGGTTGGACTGAAGCTTTCTTT.

The chain recombines TRBV4-1 with TRBJ1-1; D uncertain. V lost 4 bases and J lost 0, with 15 bases in between. The CDR3 is made up of 16 amino acids. Germline CDR1 and CDR2: MGHRA and YSYEKL. Here the CDR3 DNA reads TGCGCCAGCAGCCGGTACGAGGACGACTTGAACACTGAAGCTTTCTTT. This sequence encodes CASSRYEDDLNTEAFF.

This clone was detected once. This chain uses TRBV27 with TRBJ1-1; tentative D call: TRBD1 (5 bases). Trimming shortened V by 7 bases and J by 4 bases, and 10 bases separated the two germline ends. CDR3 length: 12 residues. The germline CDR1 and CDR2 sequences are MNHEY and SMNVEV (reference sequence). DNA for the CDR3: TGTGCCAGCACCGGGCAGGGCACTGAAGCTTTCTTT. Its translation is CASTGQGTEAFF.

This clone was seen just once. This chain joins TRBV27 and TRBJ1-1; maybe TRBD1 (5 bases). Trimming stripped 3 bases from V and 1 base from J, with 12 bases between. Germline V gives CDR1 MNHEY, CDR2 SMNVEV (reference sequence). This CDR3 region has 15 residues. Here the CDR3 reads CASSFRGYGNTEAFF. The CDR3 DNA reads TGTGCCAGCAGTTTTCGGGGGTACGGGAACACTGAAGCTTTCTTT.

CDR3 nucleotides: TGTGCCAGCAGCTTGAGCCCGGCAGTTAGCACAGATACGCAGTATTTT. It codes for CASSLSPAVSTDTQYF. The chain has TRBV5-4 and TRBJ2-3; no firm D call. Trimming pared 1 base from V and 0 bases from J, leaving 12 bases between. The V gene's germline CDR1 is SGHNT and CDR2 YYREEE (reference sequence). The CDR3 is 16 residues long.

The chain has TRBV19 and TRBJ2-1; D not resolved. The V gene's germline CDR1 is LNHDA and CDR2 SQIVND (reference sequence). The CDR3 totals 15 residues. V was shortened by 5 bases and J by 5 bases, with 16 bases between the two germline ends. Written as DNA, the CDR3 is TGTGCCAGTAGTGTAGGTACTCCGATGAACAATGAGCAGTTCTTC. This translates into CASSVGTPMNNEQFF.

The chain uses TRBV19 and TRBJ1-1, with 7 bases aligning to TRBD1. CDR3 length equals 14 residues. V shed 5 bases, J shed 7 bases, and the junction held 10 bases outside the gene matches. CDR1 LNHDA and CDR2 SQIVND come from the germline V gene (reference sequence). Here the CDR3 DNA reads TGTGCCAGTAGTGAGCTAACAGGGGAGGTTGAAGCTTTCTTT. Residues: CASSELTGEVEAFF.

This sequence joins TRBV7-2 and TRBJ2-3; 11 bases are a match to TRBD2. Germline loops: CDR1 SGHTA, CDR2 FQGNSA. The CDR3 length is 15 residues. Unmatched junction bases numbered 5, after V lost 5 bases and J lost 4 bases. CDR3 bases: TGTGCCAGCAGCACCGGGACTAGCGGAGCAGATACGCAGTATTTT. Its protein product is CASSTGTSGADTQYF.

The chain combines TRBV2 with TRBJ2-3, with D uncertain. This CDR3 comprises 13 residues. Germline lookup yields CDR1 SNHLY and CDR2 FYNNEI. V was clipped by 3 bases and J by 4 bases, with 8 bases between them. This CDR3 is CASSDSLADTQYF. CDR3 coding DNA: TGTGCCAGCAGTGATTCGTTGGCAGATACGCAGTATTTT.

V usage is TRBV4-1 and J usage is TRBJ1-5; TRBD1 is a possible D gene (6 bases). This CDR3 is 13 amino acids long. V lost 4 bases and J 7 bases, leaving 11 bases between the germline ends. CDR1 MGHRA and CDR2 YSYEKL come from the germline V gene. The CDR3 reads CASSLRGWQPQHF. The CDR3 DNA reads as TGCGCCAGCAGCCTCAGGGGATGGCAGCCCCAGCATTTT.

The DNA of the CDR3 is TGTGCCAGCAGTTTCCCGACAGGGAGGAACTATGGCTACACCTTC. Its translation: CASSFPTGRNYGYTF. This chain uses TRBV28 with TRBJ1-2, with 7 bases matching TRBD1. Germline loops: CDR1 MDHEN, CDR2 SYDVKM. The ends lost 3 bases at V and 2 bases at J; junction bases unmatched: 6. The length of the CDR3 is 15 residues.

The genes are TRBV9 and TRBJ2-5, with 8 bases that match TRBD2. CDR1 SGDLS and CDR2 YYNGEE come from the germline V gene. The V and J ends lost 0 bases and 2 bases, in that order; junction bases with no gene match: 6. The CDR3 is 16 amino acids. CDR3 sequence: CASSVGGSGAQETQYF. The CDR3 DNA reads TGTGCCAGCAGCGTAGGTGGTAGCGGGGCACAAGAGACCCAGTACTTC.

V is TRBV7-9 and J is TRBJ1-6; D unresolved. The CDR3 sequence is 14 residues long. CDR1 is SEHNR and CDR2 is FQNEAQ in the germline V gene (reference sequence). Trimming shortened V by 5 bases and J by 7 bases, and 12 bases separated the two germline ends. CDR3 residues: CASSRGSLNSPLHF. CDR3 sequence (DNA): TGTGCCAGCAGCCGTGGCAGTTTAAATTCACCCCTCCACTTT.

This CDR3 is CASSLGGQGNEKLFF. DNA of the CDR3: TGTGCCAGCAGCTTAGGGGGACAGGGTAATGAAAAACTGTTTTTT. The rearrangement links TRBV7-9 to TRBJ1-4; 9 nucleotides match TRBD1. V was clipped by 1 base and J by 4 bases; unmatched bases: 1. Germline V gene sequence: CDR1 SEHNR, CDR2 FQNEAQ (reference sequence). The CDR3 runs to 15 residues.

The V gene is TRBV7-2, the J gene TRBJ1-6, with 8 bases that match TRBD1. Germline values: CDR1 SGHTA, CDR2 FQGNSA. V dropped 4 bases and J dropped 3; count of bases not matched to a gene: 11. This CDR3 is 18 amino acids long. The chain's CDR3 is CASSSPSAGGYYNSPLHF. CDR3 coding DNA: TGTGCCAGCAGCTCACCTTCAGCAGGGGGCTACTATAATTCACCCCTCCACTTT.

This chain joins TRBV9 and TRBJ1-3; the D gene is possibly TRBD1 (6 bases). The CDR3 consists of 16 residues. V lost 0 bases, J lost 0 bases, and 10 bases lay in between. Germline V CDR1 and CDR2: SGDLS, YYNGEE. In DNA, the CDR3 is TGTGCCAGCAGCGTAGGCGGCAGGGGCTCTGGAAACACCATATATTTT. This gives the protein CASSVGGRGSGNTIYF.

The chain combines TRBV7-3 with TRBJ2-2, with 7 bases matching TRBD2. Germline values: CDR1 SGHTA, CDR2 FQGTGA. The CDR3 runs 18 residues. After removal of 3 bases from V and 2 bases from J, the junction contained 12 bases not matched to a gene. The DNA for the CDR3 is TGTGCCAGCAGCTTGAGAATCGGGGGGAGGATTAACACCGGGGAGCTGTTTTTT. It specifies CASSLRIGGRINTGELFF.

The chain joins TRBV5-4 to TRBJ2-1; 9 bases map to TRBD1. The germline CDR1 and CDR2 sequences are SGHNT and YYREEE (reference sequence). V gave up 3 bases and J gave up 6 bases; unmatched junction bases: 4. The CDR3 has 14 residues. Here the CDR3 reads CASSSGTGSNEQFF. Written as DNA, the CDR3 is TGTGCCAGCAGCTCCGGGACAGGGTCCAATGAGCAGTTCTTC. The complete variable domain, with remaining parts taken from reference TRBV5-4 and TRBJ2-1, reads ETGVTQSPTHLIKTRGQQVTLRCSSQSGHNTVSWYQQALGQGPQFIFQYYREEENGRGNFPPRFSGLQFPNYSSELNVNALELDDSALYLCASSSGTGSNEQFFGPGTRLTVL.